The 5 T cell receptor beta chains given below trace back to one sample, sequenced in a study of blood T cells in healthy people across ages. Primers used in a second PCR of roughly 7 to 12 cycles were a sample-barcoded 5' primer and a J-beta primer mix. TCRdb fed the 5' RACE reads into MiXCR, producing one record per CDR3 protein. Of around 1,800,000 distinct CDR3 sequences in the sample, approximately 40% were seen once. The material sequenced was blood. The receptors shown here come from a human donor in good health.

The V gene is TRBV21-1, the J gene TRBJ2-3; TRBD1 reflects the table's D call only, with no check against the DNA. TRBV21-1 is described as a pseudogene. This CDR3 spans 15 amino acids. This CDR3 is CANSKGNRGSDTQYF. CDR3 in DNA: TGTGCCAACAGCAAAGGTAACAGGGGATCGGATACGCAGTATTTT.

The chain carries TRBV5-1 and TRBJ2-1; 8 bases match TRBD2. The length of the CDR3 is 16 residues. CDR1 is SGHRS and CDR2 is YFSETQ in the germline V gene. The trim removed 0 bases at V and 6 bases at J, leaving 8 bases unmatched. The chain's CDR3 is CASSLGCGGLGNEQFF. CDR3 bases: TGCGCCAGCAGCTTGGGGTGTGGGGGACTAGGCAATGAGCAGTTCTTC. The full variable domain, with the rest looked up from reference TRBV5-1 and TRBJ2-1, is KAGVTQTPRYLIKTRGQQVTLSCSPISGHRSVSWYQQTPGQGLQFLFEYFSETQRNKGNFPGRFSGRQFSNSRSEMNVSTLELGDSALYLCASSLGCGGLGNEQFFGPGTRLTVL.

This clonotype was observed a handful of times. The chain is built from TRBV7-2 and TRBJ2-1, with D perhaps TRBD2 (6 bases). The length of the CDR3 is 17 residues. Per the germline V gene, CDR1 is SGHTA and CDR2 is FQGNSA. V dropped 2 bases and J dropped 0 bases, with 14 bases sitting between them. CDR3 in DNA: TGTGCCAGCAGCTTAAGTGTTGCGGGGCTCTCCTACAATGAGCAGTTCTTC. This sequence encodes CASSLSVAGLSYNEQFF.

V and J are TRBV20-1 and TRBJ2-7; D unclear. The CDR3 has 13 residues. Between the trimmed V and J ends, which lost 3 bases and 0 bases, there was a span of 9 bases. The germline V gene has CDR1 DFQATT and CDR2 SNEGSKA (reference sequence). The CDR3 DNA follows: TGCAGTGCTAGGGTGCACCACTCCTACGAGCAGTACTTC. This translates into CSARVHHSYEQYF.

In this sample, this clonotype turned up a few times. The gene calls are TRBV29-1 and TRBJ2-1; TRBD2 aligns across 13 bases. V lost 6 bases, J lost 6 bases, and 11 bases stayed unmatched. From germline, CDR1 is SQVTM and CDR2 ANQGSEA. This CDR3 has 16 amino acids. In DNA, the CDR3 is TGCAGCGTCCGACTAGCGGGGGGTACGGGGATCAATGAGCAGTTCTTC. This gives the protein CSVRLAGGTGINEQFF.